This TCR beta chain was obtained from a study of T-cell memory formation after mild COVID-19. V shed 0 bases, J shed 10 bases, and the junction held 7 bases outside the gene matches. The CDR3 consists of 16 residues. Germline V gene data show CDR1 as LGHNA and CDR2 as YSLEER. With respect to this clonotype: Its antigen is not identified.

Whole-study findings and limits: Researchers report contracting CD4+ clones mostly in CM and EM, with CD8+ clones in EMRA.

Each CDR3 protein gets one entry after TCRdb re-called the 5' RACE reads with MiXCR. The sample holds roughly 450,000 distinct CDR3 sequences, 15% to 20% seen once. V is TRBV4-3 and J is TRBJ2-1; the match to TRBD2 covers 12 bases. This receptor was obtained from an adult woman who had mild COVID-19 (a few samples of this study predate the infection). Cell type and time point are not known. Sequenced input: PBMCs or a T cell subset sorted from them (not recorded which). CDR3 DNA: TGCGCCAGCAGCCAAGAACCGGGACTAGCGGGTGGAGAGCAGTTCTTC. Its protein is CASSQEPGLAGGEQFF.